Each of the 27 T cell receptor beta chains below was sequenced from the same sample in a study of spatial heterogeneity in lung cancer. This sample's time point: sample taken at primary tumor resection. Whole RNA, isolated from tumor, nontumor lung or frozen PBMC, was sequenced without prior sorting. TCRdb re-analysed the 5' RACE reads in MiXCR, keeping a single row per CDR3 protein. The sample holds tens of thousands of distinct CDR3 sequences, approximately 5.5% seen once. Sequenced material: PBMCs, taken at surgery. The receptors were gathered from a male donor with early-stage non-small cell lung cancer.

This clonotype was seen more than once but under ten times. The chain carries TRBV27 and TRBJ2-7, with D possibly being TRBD1 (5 bases). The CDR3 covers 14 residues. Trimming shortened V by 8 bases and J by 1 base, and 15 bases separated the two germline ends. Germline V gene lookup returns CDR1 MNHEY and CDR2 SMNVEV (reference sequence). CDR3 loop: CASAPTVPSYEQYF. The CDR3 region has the DNA TGTGCCAGCGCCCCGACAGTCCCTTCCTACGAGCAGTACTTC.

This clonotype was recorded at least ten times. J is TRBJ2-1 and V is TRBV28, with 9 bases that match TRBD2. Per germline, CDR1 MDHEN and CDR2 SYDVKM. With 8 bases clipped from V and 9 bases from J, the junction kept 14 bases outside the gene matches. This CDR3 is built from 15 residues. CDR3 in amino acids: CASCYGRGGLGEQFF. The CDR3 nucleotides read TGTGCCAGCTGCTATGGGCGGGGGGGTCTTGGTGAGCAGTTCTTC. Using reference TRBV28 and TRBJ2-1 for the parts outside the CDR3, the full variable domain is DVKVTQSSRYLVKRTGEKVFLECVQDMDHENMFWYRQDPGLGLRLIYFSYDVKMKEKGDIPEGYSVSREKKERFSLILESASTNQTSMYLCASCYGRGGLGEQFFGPGTRLTVL.

Comments on this clonotype: A much larger clonotype is one base distant, so this may be a read error. The conserved phenylalanine or tryptophan normally closing the CDR3 is absent here, so this likely arose from a read error. The chain joins TRBV12-3 or TRBV12-4 to TRBJ2-7, with 10 bases matching TRBD2. The CDR3 is 14 amino acids. The ends lost 5 bases at V and 3 bases at J; junction bases unmatched: 4. The CDR3 sequence: CASSGRTSGYEQYY. Written as DNA, the CDR3 is TGTGCCAGCAGTGGAAGGACTAGCGGCTACGAGCAGTACTAC.

This clonotype has at least ten counts. This rearrangement joins TRBV3-1 to TRBJ1-1; D gene unclear. Germline V CDR1 and CDR2: LGHDT, YNNKEL (reference sequence). Trimming shortened V by 1 base and J by 4 bases, and 7 bases separated the two germline ends. CDR3 length: 13 amino acids. The CDR3 reads CASSQGVATEAFF. In DNA form, the CDR3 reads TGTGCCAGCAGCCAAGGGGTGGCCACTGAAGCTTTCTTT.

On this clonotype: A much more abundant neighbour one base away suggests this may be a read error. The rearrangement uses TRBV5-5 and TRBJ2-2, with D possibly being TRBD1 (6 bases). Trimming removed 7 bases from V and 1 base from J, with 11 bases in between. The CDR3 sequence is 14 residues long. From germline, CDR1 is SGHKS and CDR2 YYEKEE (reference sequence). In DNA form, the CDR3 reads TGTGCCAGCTTCCAGGACAGGAACACCGGGGAGCTGTTTTTT. Amino acids: CASFQDRNTGELFF.

This clonotype was counted ten times or more. This chain links TRBV5-6 with TRBJ2-1; 8 bases match TRBD2. The CDR3 is 15 amino acids. Germline V gene sequence: CDR1 SGHDT, CDR2 YYEEEE. V gave up 4 bases and J gave up 6 bases; unmatched junction bases: 9. The CDR3 DNA follows: TGTGCCAGCAGCCCGGCCGGGGGGGCATTCAATGAGCAGTTCTTC. Its protein product is CASSPAGGAFNEQFF.

This clonotype was counted between two and nine times. The CDR3 is CASSLELKGYTQYF. In nucleotides, the CDR3 is TGTGCCAGCAGCTTGGAACTCAAGGGGTATACGCAGTATTTT. This chain uses TRBV5-5 with TRBJ2-3, with D possibly being TRBD1 (5 bases). The V gene's germline CDR1 is SGHKS and CDR2 YYEKEE (reference sequence). The ends were cut back, 0 bases at V and 7 bases at J, with 12 bases in the middle. The CDR3 length is 14 residues.

This clonotype was counted at least ten times. This chain uses TRBV11-2 with TRBJ2-1; 9 bases align to TRBD2. The CDR3 is 13 residues long. Unmatched junction bases numbered 4, after V lost 0 bases and J lost 13 bases. Germline lookup yields CDR1 SGHAT and CDR2 FQNNGV. The chain's CDR3 is CASSLEPSGVQFF. CDR3 nucleotide sequence: TGTGCCAGCAGCTTAGAACCTAGCGGGGTTCAGTTCTTC.

This clonotype was counted only a few times. This chain links TRBV2 with TRBJ2-3, with TRBD2 matching over 10 bases. CDR3 size: 14 residues. J lost 1 base, V lost 8 bases, and 3 bases had no gene match. CDR1 is SNHLY and CDR2 is FYNNEI in the germline V gene. CDR3 nucleotide sequence: TGTGCCAGCCTTGGACTAGCGGGCACAGATACGCAGTATTTT. It is translated as CASLGLAGTDTQYF.

Ten or more counts support this clonotype. The rearrangement uses TRBV6-6 and TRBJ2-7, with D uncertain. Germline assignment: CDR1 MNHNY and CDR2 SVGAGI (reference sequence). Trimming took 4 bases from V and 4 from J, leaving 5 bases between them. The CDR3 covers 11 residues. CDR3: CASSSEYEQYF. For the CDR3, the DNA is TGTGCCAGCAGTTCAGAGTACGAGCAGTACTTC.

This clonotype was recorded at least ten times. This chain connects TRBV19 to TRBJ1-5; 7 bases map to TRBD1. In germline, CDR1 is LNHDA, CDR2 SQIVND (reference sequence). CDR3 size: 15 residues. The junction had 8 bases not matched to a gene; V was cut back by 6 bases and J by 3 bases. DNA of the CDR3: TGTGCCAGTAGGGGCAGGGGGGCGTTCAATCAGCCCCAGCATTTT. The encoded protein is CASRGRGAFNQPQHF.

This clonotype occurred many times. The rearrangement uses TRBV6-5 and TRBJ2-2; possibly TRBD2 for D (5 bases). Trimming pared 5 bases from V and 5 bases from J, leaving 12 bases between. Germline V gene data show CDR1 as MNHEY and CDR2 as SVGAGI. The CDR3 sequence is 14 residues long. CDR3 nucleotide sequence: TGTGCCAGCAGTGCCCCCACGGGAACCGGGGAGCTGTTTTTT. It translates to CASSAPTGTGELFF.

J is TRBJ2-2 and V is TRBV10-3; no definite D call. The CDR3 runs 16 residues. V lost 0 bases and J lost 1, with 9 bases in between. From germline, CDR1 is ENHRY and CDR2 SYGVKD. The CDR3 DNA reads as TGTGCCATCAGTGAGTCAGGCGGTTTGAACACCGGGGAGCTGTTTTTT. It specifies CAISESGGLNTGELFF.

This clonotype appeared a few times. CDR3 nucleotides: TGTGCCACTGGACAGGGGGCAACTCAGCCCCAGCATTTT. Amino acid sequence: CATGQGATQPQHF. The chain uses TRBV10-3 and TRBJ1-5; 11 bases agree with TRBD1. The CDR3 contains 13 residues. Per the germline V gene, CDR1 is ENHRY and CDR2 is SYGVKD. With 10 bases clipped from V and 6 bases from J, the junction kept 5 bases outside the gene matches.

The chain carries TRBV4-1 and TRBJ2-3, with D hard to call. The germline V and J ends were trimmed by 1 base and 7 bases, with 6 bases remaining between them. This CDR3 contains 12 residues. Germline values: CDR1 MGHRA, CDR2 YSYEKL. CDR3 sequence: CASSQGTNTQYF. The CDR3 DNA reads as TGCGCCAGCAGCCAAGGAACGAATACGCAGTATTTT.

This clonotype was recorded many times. The V gene is TRBV29-1, the J gene TRBJ2-6; 7 nucleotides agree with TRBD1. V gave up 7 bases and J gave up 2 bases; unmatched junction bases: 5. The CDR3 has 14 amino acids. From germline, CDR1 is SQVTM and CDR2 ANQGSEA. CDR3 nucleotides: TGCAGCGCGGCCGGGACAGCTGGGGCCAACGTCCTGACTTTC. Its translation: CSAAGTAGANVLTF.

The rearrangement joins TRBV9 to TRBJ2-5; 7 bases fit TRBD2. Germline assignment: CDR1 SGDLS and CDR2 YYNGEE. J gave up 6 bases and V 4 bases, and 15 bases lay outside the gene matches. This CDR3 is built from 16 residues. CDR3 sequence: CASSPPAAGFPQTQYF. As DNA, the CDR3 is TGTGCCAGCAGCCCCCCGGCAGCGGGATTCCCCCAGACCCAGTACTTC.

This clonotype was seen at least ten times. This chain connects TRBV12-3 or TRBV12-4 to TRBJ2-7, with 12 bases fitting TRBD2. The CDR3 loop spans 16 amino acids. The V gene end was trimmed by 6 bases and the J gene end by 5 bases; junction bases not matched to a gene: 11. CDR3 loop: CASRATSGGSGNEQYF. Written as DNA, the CDR3 is TGTGCCAGCAGAGCGACTAGCGGGGGTTCGGGGAACGAGCAGTACTTC.

This clonotype occurred a few times. The CDR3: CATRKMDSDEQFF. CDR3 DNA: TGCGCCACCCGGAAGATGGACAGCGATGAGCAGTTCTTC. This sequence joins TRBV10-1 and TRBJ2-1, with D maybe TRBD1 (6 bases). The CDR3 sequence is 13 residues long. Germline values: CDR1 WNHNN, CDR2 SYGVQD (reference sequence). The V end lost 10 bases, the J end lost 8 bases, and 18 bases lay between the germline ends.

This clonotype was detected only a few times. The chain links TRBV5-1 to TRBJ1-1; D uncertain. The V end was cut by 5 bases, the J end by 1 base, with 9 bases between. The CDR3 loop spans 13 amino acids. Germline assignment: CDR1 SGHRS and CDR2 YFSETQ. The CDR3 protein is CASRYDKNTEAFF. The CDR3 DNA reads as TGCGCCAGCAGGTATGACAAGAACACTGAAGCTTTCTTT.

This clonotype was detected ten times or more. This chain joins TRBV7-8 and TRBJ1-1; D gene unclear. The CDR3 runs 14 residues. Germline V CDR1 and CDR2: SGHVS, FQNEAQ. V lost 1 base, J lost 1 base, and 7 bases lay in between. The CDR3 sequence is CASSLVEGNTEAFF. Here the CDR3 DNA reads TGTGCCAGCAGCTTAGTAGAGGGGAACACTGAAGCTTTCTTT.

This clonotype was counted many times. The chain carries TRBV7-9 and TRBJ1-3; 7 nucleotides agree with TRBD1. CDR1 SEHNR and CDR2 FQNEAQ come from the germline V gene (reference sequence). The CDR3 totals 15 residues. J gave up 4 bases and V 1 base, and 4 bases lay outside the gene matches. The CDR3 sequence is CASSLGRGPGNTIYF. The CDR3 nucleotides are TGTGCCAGCAGCTTAGGAAGGGGGCCCGGAAACACCATATATTTT.

This clonotype showed up many times. The chain carries TRBV27 and TRBJ1-5, with a tentative D call TRBD1 (5 bases). In germline, CDR1 is MNHEY, CDR2 SMNVEV (reference sequence). This CDR3 contains 19 residues. Trimming cost V 10 bases and J 0 bases, with 28 bases left between them. The chain's CDR3 is CATDRQKSRAVDSNQPQHF. In nucleotides, the CDR3 is TGTGCCACTGATCGACAGAAAAGTAGGGCGGTTGATAGCAATCAGCCCCAGCATTTT.

In its sample, this clonotype was seen a few times. The rearrangement links TRBV3-1 to TRBJ2-1; 14 bases agree with TRBD2. Germline V gene data show CDR1 as LGHDT and CDR2 as YNNKEL (reference sequence). V was clipped by 4 bases and J by 0 bases; unmatched bases: 5. The CDR3 has 18 amino acids. CDR3 DNA sequence: TGTGCCAGCAGCCCCCGACTAGCGGGGGGGAGCTCCTACAATGAGCAGTTCTTC. This encodes CASSPRLAGGSSYNEQFF.

V is TRBV2 and J is TRBJ1-2; 9 positions match TRBD1. V trimming: 6 bases; J trimming: 8 bases; junction bases outside the gene matches: 10. CDR1 is SNHLY, CDR2 FYNNEI, per germline. This CDR3 has 14 amino acids. CDR3 protein: CASSWTGEVWGYTF. The DNA of the CDR3 is TGTGCCAGCAGCTGGACAGGGGAGGTTTGGGGCTACACCTTC. The entire variable domain, with the rest obtained from reference TRBV2 and TRBJ1-2, is as follows: EPEVTQTPSHQVTQMGQEVILRCVPISNHLYFYWYRQILGQKVEFLVSFYNNEISEKSEIFDDQFSVERPDGSNFTLKIRSTKLEDSAMYFCASSWTGEVWGYTFGSGTRLTVV.

The rearrangement links TRBV24-1 to TRBJ2-2; D may be TRBD1 or TRBD2 (6 bases each). Germline CDR1 KGHDR, CDR2 SFDVKD. The CDR3 is made up of 14 amino acids. The V end lost 4 bases, the J end lost 7 bases, and 12 bases lay between the germline ends. The CDR3 DNA reads as TGTGCCACCAGTGACTCCGGAGGGGGCGGGGAGCTGTTTTTT. Amino acids: CATSDSGGGGELFF.

At least ten counts were recorded for this clonotype. J is TRBJ2-7 and V is TRBV5-6; D unclear. The germline V and J ends were trimmed by 0 bases and 3 bases, with 4 bases remaining between them. CDR3 length: 12 residues. CDR1 SGHDT and CDR2 YYEEEE come from the germline V gene. The CDR3 protein is CASSLEDYEQYF. CDR3 DNA sequence: TGTGCCAGCAGCTTGGAAGACTACGAGCAGTACTTC.